Detailed here is one T cell receptor beta chain. Its antigen is not yet known. Base qualities are not provided; no much larger clone lies one nucleotide away. Trimming removed 5 bases from V and 2 bases from J, leaving 9 bases between the germline ends. From the cysteine through the phenylalanine, the CDR3 covers 13 amino acids. The only DNA kept is the CDR3, 39 bases in frame from the first base. This entry comes from a study of post-analysis software for immune sequencing data (dated by TCRdb to about 2015). With regard to the full study: Recorded disease courses included relapsing-remitting, secondary progressive and progressive-relapsing multiple sclerosis, with some patients lacking subtype annotation. The multiple sclerosis patient repertoires were compared with about a dozen previously published healthy control repertoires from donors aged about 6 to 28 years. A subset of samples was prepared in parallel using single-end sample barcoding, then pooled and co-amplified after Illumina adapter ligation.

To demonstrate the VDJtools post-analysis software, TCR beta repertoires were profiled from the peripheral blood of over ten young patients with multiple sclerosis. The multiple sclerosis patients were children and adolescents ranging in age from roughly 6 to 15 years. The library was obtained by PCR. Sequencing was carried out with an Illumina HiSeq 2500. To reduce PCR and sequencing biases, unique molecular identifiers were built into the TCR beta cDNA libraries. Every 1 to 10 million input T cells yielded about 500,000 cDNA molecules, meaning each molecule approximated one T cell. The patient libraries were prepared and sequenced with the same protocol used for the earlier healthy control dataset. Within a given batch, samples were prepared together, multiplexed and sequenced on the same HiSeq lane. The paper's data handling went like this. Raw barcoded reads were processed with MIGEC, discarding single-read molecular identifier groups before consensus assembly and CDR3 extraction. VDJtools was used for post-analysis of the clonotype tables, and diversity was normalized by down-sampling every dataset to the size of the smallest sample. To correct batch-related cross-sample contamination, repertoire overlap clustering matched CDR3 amino acid sequences but not nucleotide sequences. The public reads were run again by TCRdb, first through fastp at Q25 and then through MiXCR, and only productive beta chains were kept. Duplicate CDR3 protein sequences are folded into a single record with the most common DNA and genes. The V and J calls reflect TCRdb's pipeline rather than the authors' work. This sample is represented by approximately 730,000 distinct CDR3 sequences; 46% of them were singletons. The ten most abundant clones make up 4.9% of the sample.

Study-level results and caveats: Direct clustering with F measure revealed strong co-clustering of samples prepared in the same batch, which led to a batch-effect correction. The multiple sclerosis patient group was slightly younger than the control group. Significantly higher frequencies in patients than in controls were found for several TRBV segments, including TRBV5-6, TRBV5-1 and TRBV20-1. Normalized Chao1 diversity was significantly lower in multiple sclerosis patients than controls, suggesting substantial peripheral T-cell clonal expansion.

The sequence links TRBV12-3 or TRBV12-4 to TRBJ1-1; TRBD1 might be the D gene, on 6 matching bases. The TCR was taken from a girl aged 10-17 years with multiple sclerosis. Input material: blood. The nucleotides read TGTGCCAGCAGTGTGGACAGAAACACTGAAGCTTTCTTT. This gives the protein CASSVDRNTEAFF.